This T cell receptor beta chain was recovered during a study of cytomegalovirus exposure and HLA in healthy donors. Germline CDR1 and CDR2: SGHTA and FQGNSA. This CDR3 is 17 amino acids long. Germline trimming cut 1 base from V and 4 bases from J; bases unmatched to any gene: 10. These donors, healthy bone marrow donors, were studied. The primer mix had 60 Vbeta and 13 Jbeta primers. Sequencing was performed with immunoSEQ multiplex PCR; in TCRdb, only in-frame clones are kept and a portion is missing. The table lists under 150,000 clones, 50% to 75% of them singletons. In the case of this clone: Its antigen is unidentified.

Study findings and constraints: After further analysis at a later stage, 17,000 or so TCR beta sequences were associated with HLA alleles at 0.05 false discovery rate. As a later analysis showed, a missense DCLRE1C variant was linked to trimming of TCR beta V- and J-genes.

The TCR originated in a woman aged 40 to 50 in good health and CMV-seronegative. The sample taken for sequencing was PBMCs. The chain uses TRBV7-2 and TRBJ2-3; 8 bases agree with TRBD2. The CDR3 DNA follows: TGTGCCAGCAGCTTAGTTTCCTCGGGACTAGGGGCAGATACGCAGTATTTT. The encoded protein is CASSLVSSGLGADTQYF.